The source of this TCR beta chain is a study of blood T cell repertoires in COVID-19. Produced via immunoSEQ multiplex PCR; TCRdb's table is partial and in-frame only. The table shows 87,000 or so clones, with less than 95% occurring only once. Looked up from germline, CDR1 is SGDLS and CDR2 is YYNGEE. This CDR3 region has 12 residues. The J segment lost 3 bases and the V segment lost 5 bases, leaving 0 bases of the junction unmatched. The rearrangement links TRBV9 to TRBJ2-3; 7 bases fit TRBD2. The sequence was obtained from a man aged 18 to 29 with COVID-19, enrolled during active disease. Material for sequencing was peripheral blood. CDR3 DNA sequence: TGTGCCAGCAGTAGCGGGACAGATACGCAGTATTTT. It encodes CASSSGTDTQYF.